This TCR beta chain was found in a study of cytomegalovirus exposure and HLA in healthy donors. PCR involved 60 Vbeta and 13 Jbeta primers. Clones were sequenced by immunoSEQ multiplex PCR, and TCRdb holds only the in-frame ones, with some missing. The sample lists 100,000 to 150,000 clones, roughly 79% seen once, with around 1.9% in the top ten. This clonotype was obtained from a woman between 45 and 65 years old in good health and CMV-seronegative. Input material: PBMCs.

CDR3 region: CASSLVRRERGTDTQYF. CDR3 DNA: TGTGCCAGCAGCTTAGTACGGCGGGAGAGGGGCACAGATACGCAGTATTTT. The gene calls are TRBV13 and TRBJ2-3; TRBD2 aligns across 7 bases. Germline values: CDR1 PRHDT, CDR2 FYEKMQ (reference sequence). V dropped 1 base and J dropped 1; count of bases not matched to a gene: 8. The CDR3 consists of 17 residues. Drawing the rest from reference TRBV13 and TRBJ2-3, the complete variable domain is AAGVIQSPRHLIKEKRETATLKCYPIPRHDTVYWYQQGPGQDPQFLISFYEKMQSDKGSIPDRFSAQQFSDYHSELNMSSLELGDSALYFCASSLVRRERGTDTQYFGPGTRLTVL.